This T cell receptor (beta chain) emerged from a study of blood T cell repertoires in COVID-19. Study at large: Sources were T cells, B-cell-depleted T cells, or PBMCs; the material itself was cDNA or gDNA.

Repertoires were generated with immunoSEQ multiplex PCR, while TCRdb's copy carries only in-frame clones and drops some. The sample has 75,000 to 100,000 clones, about 83% seen once. V shed 4 bases, J shed 3 bases, and the junction held 8 bases outside the gene matches. The germline V gene has CDR1 SNHLY and CDR2 FYNNEI. The CDR3 has 15 amino acids. The V gene is TRBV2, the J gene TRBJ2-7; 8 nucleotides agree with TRBD2. The origin of this receptor is a human donor in a cohort sampled during active COVID-19. Material for sequencing was peripheral blood. CDR3 residues: CASSGPGLDNYEQYF. The CDR3, as DNA: TGTGCCAGCAGTGGGCCGGGACTAGACAACTACGAGCAGTACTTC. The entire variable domain, with the rest obtained from reference TRBV2 and TRBJ2-7, is as follows: EPEVTQTPSHQVTQMGQEVILRCVPISNHLYFYWYRQILGQKVEFLVSFYNNEISEKSEIFDDQFSVERPDGSNFTLKIRSTKLEDSAMYFCASSGPGLDNYEQYFGPGTRLTVT.